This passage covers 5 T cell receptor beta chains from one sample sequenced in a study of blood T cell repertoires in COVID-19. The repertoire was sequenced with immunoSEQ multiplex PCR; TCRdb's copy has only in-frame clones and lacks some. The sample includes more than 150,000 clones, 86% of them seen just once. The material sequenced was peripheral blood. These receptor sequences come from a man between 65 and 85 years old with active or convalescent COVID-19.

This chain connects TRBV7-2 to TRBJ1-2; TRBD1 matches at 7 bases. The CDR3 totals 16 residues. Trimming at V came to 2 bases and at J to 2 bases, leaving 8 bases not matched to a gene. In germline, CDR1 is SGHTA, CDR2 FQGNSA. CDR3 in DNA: TGTGCCAGCAGCTTAAGCGGACAAGGGGGCAACTATGGCTACACCTTC. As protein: CASSLSGQGGNYGYTF.

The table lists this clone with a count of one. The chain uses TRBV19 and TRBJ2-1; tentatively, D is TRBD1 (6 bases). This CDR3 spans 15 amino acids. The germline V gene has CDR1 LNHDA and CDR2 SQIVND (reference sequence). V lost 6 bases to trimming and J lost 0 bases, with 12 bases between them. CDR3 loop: CASSPGEGSYNEQFF. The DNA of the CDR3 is TGTGCCAGTAGCCCAGGGGAAGGCTCCTACAATGAGCAGTTCTTC.

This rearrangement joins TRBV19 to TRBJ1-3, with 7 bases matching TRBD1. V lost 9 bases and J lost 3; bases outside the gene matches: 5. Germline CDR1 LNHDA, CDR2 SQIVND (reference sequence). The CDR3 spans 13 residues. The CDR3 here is CASPTGFGNTIYF. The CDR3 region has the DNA TGTGCCAGCCCGACAGGGTTTGGAAACACCATATATTTT.

The CDR3, as DNA: TGTGCCAGCAGTTTATATCAGGGAGGCACTGAAGCTTTCTTT. Its protein product is CASSLYQGGTEAFF. The rearrangement uses TRBV27 and TRBJ1-1, with D possibly TRBD1 on 5 matching bases. Germline V gene sequence: CDR1 MNHEY, CDR2 SMNVEV (reference sequence). V dropped 1 base and J dropped 4 bases, with 10 bases sitting between them. The CDR3 covers 14 residues.

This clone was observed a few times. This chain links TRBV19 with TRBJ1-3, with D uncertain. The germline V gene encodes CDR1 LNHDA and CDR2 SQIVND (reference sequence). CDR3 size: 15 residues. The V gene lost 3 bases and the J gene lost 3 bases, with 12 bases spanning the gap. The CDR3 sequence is CASSIIAGSGNTIYF. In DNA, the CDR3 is TGTGCCAGTAGTATTATAGCCGGTAGTGGAAACACCATATATTTT. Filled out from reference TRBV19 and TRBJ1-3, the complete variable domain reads DGGITQSPKYLFRKEGQNVTLSCEQNLNHDAMYWYRQDPGQGLRLIYYSQIVNDFQKGDIAEGYSVSREKKESFPLTVTSAQKNPTAFYLCASSIIAGSGNTIYFGEGSWLTVV.